These 25 T cell receptor beta chains originate from one sample sequenced in a study of control samples from healthy donors and cancer patients. TCRdb's table, derived via immunoSEQ multiplex PCR, lists solely in-frame clones and lacks some. The sample contains some 150,000 clones, more than 80% of which appear only once. Sequencing was performed on blood. The receptors come from a man aged 18 to 29 in good health.

The CDR3 DNA reads TGTGCCATCAGTGAGTCCGCGGGGGACTACGAGCAGTACTTC. Translating gives CAISESAGDYEQYF. The rearrangement links TRBV10-3 to TRBJ2-7, with 7 bases identical to TRBD2. The V gene's germline CDR1 is ENHRY and CDR2 SYGVKD. Trimming took 0 bases from V and 3 from J; bases not matched to a gene: 2. The CDR3 has 14 amino acids.

This chain uses TRBV19 with TRBJ2-6; TRBD2 might be the D (6 bases). The CDR3 totals 17 residues. Per germline, CDR1 LNHDA and CDR2 SQIVND (reference sequence). The ends were cut back, 3 bases at V and 4 bases at J, with 16 bases in the middle. CDR3 sequence (DNA): TGTGCCAGTAGTATCCCCCGGGCGGGGACGGGGGCCAACGTCCTGACTTTC. Protein sequence: CASSIPRAGTGANVLTF.

The rearrangement uses TRBV28 and TRBJ1-1; 8 bases are shared with TRBD1. V dropped 6 bases and J dropped 2; count of bases not matched to a gene: 5. This CDR3 spans 14 amino acids. Germline V gene sequence: CDR1 MDHEN, CDR2 SYDVKM. CDR3 DNA sequence: TGTGCCAGCAGACACGACAGGGGTAACACTGAAGCTTTCTTT. As protein: CASRHDRGNTEAFF.

The CDR3 is CASSQGTSGGLPGETQYF. The CDR3, as DNA: TGCGCCAGCAGCCAAGGGACTAGCGGGGGTCTTCCGGGGGAGACCCAGTACTTC. The chain uses TRBV5-1 and TRBJ2-5; TRBD2 aligns across 14 bases. Trimming at V came to 4 bases and at J to 5 bases, leaving 13 bases not matched to a gene. CDR3 length: 18 residues. Germline-derived CDR1 and CDR2 are SGHRS and YFSETQ.

The chain has TRBV25-1 and TRBJ2-2, with 12 nucleotides matching TRBD2. V lost 6 bases to trimming and J lost 6 bases; unmatched junction nucleotides: 5. The CDR3 covers 15 residues. Germline V gene data show CDR1 as MGHDK and CDR2 as SYGVNS. This CDR3 reads CASRMGLAGSGELFF. Here the CDR3 DNA reads TGTGCCAGCAGGATGGGACTAGCGGGTTCCGGGGAGCTGTTTTTT.

The V and J genes are TRBV9 and TRBJ2-5; no clear D gene. CDR1 and CDR2 from the germline V gene are SGDLS and YYNGEE. Trimming removed 0 bases at V and 0 bases at J, with 12 bases between. The CDR3 contains 16 residues. The CDR3 loop reads CASSVGYKLYQETQYF. The DNA of the CDR3 is TGTGCCAGCAGCGTAGGGTACAAGTTATACCAAGAGACCCAGTACTTC.

This clone appeared a single time. V usage is TRBV4-3 and J usage is TRBJ2-2; 14 positions match TRBD2. The germline V gene encodes CDR1 LGHNA and CDR2 YSLEER. J was trimmed by 5 bases and V by 5 bases; bases with no gene match: 7. This CDR3 region has 17 residues. CDR3 sequence reads: CASSKRLAGGLTGELFF. The CDR3 DNA reads as TGCGCCAGCAGCAAAAGACTAGCGGGGGGGCTGACCGGGGAGCTGTTTTTT.

This clone was picked up a small number of times. V and J are TRBV28 and TRBJ1-1; no definite D call. From germline, CDR1 is MDHEN and CDR2 SYDVKM. The germline V and J ends were trimmed by 3 bases and 4 bases, with 18 bases remaining between them. The CDR3 sequence is 16 residues long. CDR3 coding DNA: TGTGCCAGCAGTTTCCGCGGACGGACCTTTGTCACTGAAGCTTTCTTT. Residues: CASSFRGRTFVTEAFF.

The V gene is TRBV14, the J gene TRBJ1-2; D ambiguous. The germline gives CDR1 SGHDN, CDR2 FVKESK. The CDR3 has 13 residues. V was shortened by 4 bases and J by 7 bases, with 13 bases between the two germline ends. The CDR3 protein is CASSPVADRGYTF. CDR3 nucleotides: TGTGCCAGCAGCCCGGTGGCGGATCGTGGCTACACCTTC.

This clone has just one count. The chain employs TRBV14 and TRBJ1-5, with D possibly TRBD1 on 6 matching bases. Germline V lookup: CDR1 SGHDN, CDR2 FVKESK. The length of the CDR3 is 17 residues. With 4 bases removed from V and 7 bases from J, the gap between germline ends came to 23 bases. The CDR3 sequence is CASSPRTGTYWGQPQHF. The CDR3 nucleotides are TGTGCCAGCAGCCCGCGGACCGGGACATACTGGGGGCAGCCCCAGCATTTT.

The chain links TRBV28 to TRBJ1-1; D perhaps matches TRBD1 (6 bases). The CDR3 totals 13 residues. Looked up from germline, CDR1 is MDHEN and CDR2 is SYDVKM. V was clipped by 8 bases and J by 3 bases, with 13 bases between them. In nucleotides, the CDR3 is TGTGCCAGCGGGGACACGGTCTACACTGAAGCTTTCTTT. This encodes CASGDTVYTEAFF. Combining the CDR3 with reference TRBV28 and TRBJ1-1 gives the whole variable domain DVKVTQSSRYLVKRTGEKVFLECVQDMDHENMFWYRQDPGLGLRLIYFSYDVKMKEKGDIPEGYSVSREKKERFSLILESASTNQTSMYLCASGDTVYTEAFFGQGTRLTVV.

The chain joins TRBV7-2 to TRBJ1-2; the D gene is possibly TRBD1 (5 bases). The CDR3 spans 13 residues. The V gene's germline CDR1 is SGHTA and CDR2 FQGNSA. The ends were cut back, 6 bases at V and 8 bases at J, with 16 bases in the middle. CDR3 sequence reads: CASRFGGGSGYTF. The CDR3 nucleotides are TGTGCCAGCAGATTCGGCGGGGGGTCCGGCTACACCTTC.

The CDR3 nucleotides are TGTGCCAGCTCACCATACGGGGGGGAGCAGTACTTC. It specifies CASSPYGGEQYF. V is TRBV18 and J is TRBJ2-7; 7 bases match TRBD2. Germline CDR1 KGHSH, CDR2 LQKENI. The CDR3 extends over 12 amino acids. With 2 bases clipped from V and 7 bases from J, the junction kept 2 bases outside the gene matches.

This clone appeared once. The chain recombines TRBV6-2 or TRBV6-3 with TRBJ1-1; no clear D. The CDR3 spans 15 residues. The germline gives CDR1 MNHEY, CDR2 SVGEGT. Between the trimmed V and J ends, which lost 0 bases and 1 base, there was a span of 9 bases. This CDR3 reads CASSYSGGRNTEAFF. CDR3 DNA sequence: TGTGCCAGCAGTTACTCGGGTGGACGGAACACTGAAGCTTTCTTT.

The V and J genes are TRBV10-3 and TRBJ2-5, with TRBD1 identical over 12 bases. CDR1 is ENHRY, CDR2 SYGVKD, per germline. The CDR3 totals 14 residues. J gave up 3 bases and V 11 bases, and 7 bases lay outside the gene matches. DNA of the CDR3: TGTGCCGTGTCCGGGACAGGGGGCGAAGAGACCCAGTACTTC. Translating gives CAVSGTGGEETQYF.

The chain recombines TRBV19 with TRBJ1-5; weak D call: TRBD1 (6 bases). The CDR3 is 15 residues long. Trimming removed 11 bases from V and 2 bases from J, with 19 bases in between. From germline, CDR1 is LNHDA and CDR2 SQIVND (reference sequence). In DNA form, the CDR3 reads TGTGCCGTAAAGATCCCGGGGGCTGGCAATCAGCCCCAGCATTTT. Its translation is CAVKIPGAGNQPQHF.

V is TRBV27 and J is TRBJ1-2, with a weak D call TRBD1 (6 bases). CDR3 size: 15 residues. In germline, CDR1 is MNHEY, CDR2 SMNVEV (reference sequence). V lost 0 bases to trimming and J lost 2 bases, with 10 bases between them. The CDR3 here is CASSLSVGTNYGYTF. The CDR3 DNA reads as TGTGCCAGCAGTTTATCGGTGGGGACAAACTATGGCTACACCTTC.

The chain couples TRBV28 to TRBJ2-7; no firm D call. Germline assignment: CDR1 MDHEN and CDR2 SYDVKM. The CDR3 spans 11 residues. V was clipped by 5 bases and J by 5 bases, with 7 bases between them. CDR3 sequence (DNA): TGTGCCAGCAGTCCTACCCACGAGCAGTACTTC. Translated: CASSPTHEQYF. The full variable domain, in which reference TRBV28 and TRBJ2-7 provide the parts outside the CDR3, is DVKVTQSSRYLVKRTGEKVFLECVQDMDHENMFWYRQDPGLGLRLIYFSYDVKMKEKGDIPEGYSVSREKKERFSLILESASTNQTSMYLCASSPTHEQYFGPGTRLTVT.

The V and J genes are TRBV7-9 and TRBJ2-3; D unclear. Germline CDR1 and CDR2: SEHNR and FQNEAQ (reference sequence). Trimming cost V 0 bases and J 4 bases, with 8 bases left between them. This CDR3 is 14 amino acids long. CDR3 bases: TGTGCCAGCAGCTTAGCGGCACCAGCAGATACGCAGTATTTT. This encodes CASSLAAPADTQYF.

This clone appeared once. The V call is TRBV5-1, the J call TRBJ2-3; 7 nucleotides align to TRBD2. V shed 2 bases, J shed 4 bases, and the junction held 7 bases outside the gene matches. This CDR3 comprises 15 residues. Germline-derived CDR1 and CDR2 are SGHRS and YFSETQ. This CDR3 is CASSLVGGYADTQYF. DNA of the CDR3: TGCGCCAGCAGCTTAGTGGGGGGGTATGCAGATACGCAGTATTTT.

This clone was counted a single time. In DNA form, the CDR3 reads TGTGCCAGCAGAAACAGGGAGGGTCAGCCCCAGCATTTT. Its protein product is CASRNREGQPQHF. The chain carries TRBV7-9 and TRBJ1-5, with D maybe TRBD1 (6 bases). CDR1 is SEHNR and CDR2 is FQNEAQ in the germline V gene (reference sequence). This CDR3 spans 13 amino acids. V was cut by 6 bases and J by 6 bases, with 12 bases left in between.

This chain links TRBV29-1 with TRBJ1-2, with TRBD1 matching 7 bases. In germline, CDR1 is SQVTM, CDR2 ANQGSEA. V was pared by 7 bases and J by 4 bases, with 6 bases of the junction left unmatched. The length of the CDR3 is 12 residues. CDR3 amino acids: CSADDRVYGYTF. The CDR3, as DNA: TGCAGCGCCGACGACAGGGTCTATGGCTACACCTTC. The whole variable domain, filled in from reference TRBV29-1 and TRBJ1-2, reads SAVISQKPSRDICQRGTSLTIQCQVDSQVTMMFWYRQQPGQSLTLIATANQGSEATYESGFVIDKFPISRPNLTFSTLTVSNMSPEDSSIYLCSADDRVYGYTFGSGTRLTVV.

Concerning this clone itself: At the DNA level, this CDR3 is encoded by other sequences in the same sample as well. The J gene is TRBJ2-7, the V gene TRBV19; a weak D match, TRBD1 (6 bases). The length of the CDR3 is 16 residues. V was clipped by 3 bases and J by 5 bases, with 20 bases between them. In germline, CDR1 is LNHDA, CDR2 SQIVND (reference sequence). The CDR3 nucleotides read TGTGCCAGTAGTATCATTGAGGGCAGGGGTGGGGACGAGCAGTACTTC. It codes for CASSIIEGRGGDEQYF.

Comment on this clone: The germline gene is not matched at one end of the junction; a read error may be the cause. The V gene is TRBV5-5, the J gene TRBJ1-2, with 7 positions matching TRBD1. Germline CDR1 is SGHKS and CDR2 is YYEKEE (reference sequence). This CDR3 region has 13 residues. CDR3 region: CASSLGQSYGYTF. The CDR3 DNA reads TGTGCCAGCAGTTTGGGACAGTCCTATGGCTACACCTTC.

As for this clone: A read error may account for a junction end that differs from germline. The rearrangement joins TRBV7-3 to TRBJ2-7, with 8 bases matching TRBD1. This CDR3 has 15 residues. Germline CDR1 and CDR2: SGHTA and FQGTGA. CDR3 DNA sequence: TGTGCCAGCAGCTCCTTCCCCGAGGGACAGGACTCCCTCCACTTC. As protein: CASSSFPEGQDSLHF.